The clone carrying this T cell receptor beta chain has more than one count but fewer than ten. Its antigen remains unknown. The record originates from a study of T cells in Graves' hyperthyroidism and ophthalmopathy. Germline trimming cut 0 bases from V and 4 bases from J; bases unmatched to any gene: 9. CDR1 is MNHEY and CDR2 is SVGEGT in the germline V gene. The CDR3 extends over 16 amino acids. Overall study results and limits: Progression to ophthalmopathy was predicted a median of 6.5 months early. A model built on 13 V-J features separated ophthalmopathy from stable hyperthyroidism.

When ophthalmopathy did not progress within 18 months, Graves' hyperthyroidism was considered stable. Amplification yielded TCR beta CDR3 regions, with RNA transcripts as the source. The study used the HTBI primer set for a first-round RT-PCR of the TCR CDR3. One entry per CDR3 protein, called by TCRdb with MiXCR from the multiplex PCR reads. The table includes a few hundred thousand distinct CDR3 sequences, more than 20% detected once. This chain links TRBV6-2 or TRBV6-3 with TRBJ2-7; 7 bases line up with TRBD2. The sequenced sample consisted of blood. This receptor was taken from a man aged 18 to 30 with Graves' hyperthyroidism. The CDR3 DNA follows: TGTGCCAGCAGTTACTCGAAGGTAGCGGGCCAATACGAGCAGTACTTC. Translating it yields CASSYSKVAGQYEQYF.